Listed below are T cell receptor beta chains from one sample, sequenced in a study of spatial heterogeneity in lung cancer. MiXCR was run by TCRdb on the 5' RACE reads, yielding one entry per CDR3 protein. The data contain around 87,000 distinct CDR3 sequences, roughly 12% of them singletons. The source was PBMCs, collected at surgery. The receptors were gathered from a male donor with early-stage non-small cell lung cancer. The CDR3 runs from the conserved cysteine through the conserved F or W. A D gene is named only where the DNA matches it firmly. Clone size is stated in some rows and not others, as once, few, many or a class when expanded.

V: TRBV6-1; J: TRBJ1-2; size: -; D: -; DNA: TGTGCCAGCAGTGAATTCCGGATGATCCCTAACTATGGCTACACCTTC; CDR3: CASSEFRMIPNYGYTF
V: TRBV6-2/TRBV6-3; J: TRBJ1-5; size: few; D: TRBD1; DNA: TGTGCCAGCAGTAATACAGGGGTCAATCAGCCCCAGCATTTT; CDR3: CASSNTGVNQPQHF
V: TRBV6-6; J: TRBJ2-7; size: -; D: TRBD1; DNA: TGTGCCAGCAGTTCACTTGACAGGGACTACGAGCAGTACTTC; CDR3: CASSSLDRDYEQYF
V: TRBV29-1; J: TRBJ2-5; size: few; D: -; DNA: TGCAGCGTTGCCGGACAGACGTATTACCAAGAGACCCAGTACTTC; CDR3: CSVAGQTYYQETQYF
V: TRBV7-3; J: TRBJ2-2; size: many; D: -; DNA: TGTGCCAGCAGCTCCCAGGGGCCGAACACCGGGGAGCTGTTTTTT; CDR3: CASSSQGPNTGELFF
V: TRBV5-6; J: TRBJ2-2; size: few; D: TRBD1; DNA: TGTGCCAGCAGCTCGGACAGGGGAATGGGCACCGGGGAGCTGTTTTTT; CDR3: CASSSDRGMGTGELFF
V: TRBV15; J: TRBJ2-5; size: few; D: -; DNA: TGTGCCACCAGCAGAGAAGCCCCTCGGGACGGACTAACCCAGTACTTC; CDR3: CATSREAPRDGLTQYF
V: TRBV7-2; J: TRBJ2-1; size: few; D: -; DNA: TGTGCCAGCAGTACGGACCGCGGGGATGAGCAGTTCTTC; CDR3: CASSTDRGDEQFF
V: TRBV28; J: TRBJ2-7; size: few; D: -; DNA: TGTGCCAGCAGCCTATTAGACCCCGGCGAGCAGTACTTC; CDR3: CASSLLDPGEQYF
V: TRBV18; J: TRBJ2-3; size: -; D: -; DNA: TGTGCCAGCTCAACTGGTGGGGGCACAGATACGCAGTATTTT; CDR3: CASSTGGGTDTQYF
V: TRBV5-1; J: TRBJ1-4; size: few; D: TRBD1; DNA: TGCGCCAGCAGCGCGTCCGCCCGGGACAGTGAAAAACTGTTTTTT; CDR3: CASSASARDSEKLFF
V: TRBV19; J: TRBJ2-1; size: few; D: TRBD1; DNA: TGTGCCAGTAAGGGACAGCTTCGGTATGAGCAGTTCTTC; CDR3: CASKGQLRYEQFF
V: TRBV12-3/TRBV12-4; J: TRBJ1-5; size: -; D: -; DNA: TGTGCCAGCAGTCTGGGAGTCTCGGGCCATCAGCCCCAGCATTTT; CDR3: CASSLGVSGHQPQHF
V: TRBV7-9; J: TRBJ1-6; size: -; D: -; DNA: TGTGCCAGCAGCTTAGCTAGCGGGAGCTATTCACCCCTCCACTTT; CDR3: CASSLASGSYSPLHF
V: TRBV14; J: TRBJ2-1; size: few; D: TRBD1; DNA: TGTGCCAGCACCCACCGGGACAGACCCTACAATGAGCAGTTCTTC; CDR3: CASTHRDRPYNEQFF
V: TRBV27; J: TRBJ1-2; size: -; D: -; DNA: TGTGCCAGCAGTTCAGTTGACAGCGGCCTGAGTGGCTACACCTTC; CDR3: CASSSVDSGLSGYTF
V: TRBV20-1; J: TRBJ2-1; size: many; D: TRBD2; DNA: TGCAGTGCTTCTTCGGGGGGAAAAGGGGAGCAGTTCTTC; CDR3: CSASSGGKGEQFF
V: TRBV10-3; J: TRBJ2-7; size: many; D: -; DNA: TGTGCCATCAGTGAGTCGTCTGCAGTCAAAGGGCACGAGCAGTACTTC; CDR3: CAISESSAVKGHEQYF
V: TRBV24-1; J: TRBJ2-2; size: many; D: -; DNA: TGTGCCACCAGGGGTTCGTACACCGGGGAGCTGTTTTTT; CDR3: CATRGSYTGELFF
V: TRBV3-1; J: TRBJ2-7; size: -; D: TRBD1; DNA: TGTGCCAGCAGCCAAGATCTTGTGAGGGGGCGGGAGCAGTACTTC; CDR3: CASSQDLVRGREQYF
V: TRBV27; J: TRBJ2-3; size: many; D: TRBD2; DNA: TGTGCCAGCAGTTTGACTAGCTTTGGCGCAGATACGCAGTATTTT; CDR3: CASSLTSFGADTQYF
V: TRBV4-3; J: TRBJ2-1; size: many; D: -; DNA: TGCGCCAGCAGCCATAGCGGACACAATGAGCAGTTCTTC; CDR3: CASSHSGHNEQFF
V: TRBV7-9; J: TRBJ2-5; size: many; D: -; DNA: TGTGCCAGCAGCATACTAGGCACAGGCAGAGAGACCCAGTACTTC; CDR3: CASSILGTGRETQYF
V: TRBV4-2; J: TRBJ2-3; size: -; D: -; DNA: TGTGCCAGCAGCCCTTGGGCCAAGGGGGGAGATACGCAGTATTTT; CDR3: CASSPWAKGGDTQYF
V: TRBV6-2/TRBV6-3; J: TRBJ2-3; size: -; D: TRBD2; DNA: TGTGCCAGCAGTTACGGCAGCGGGAGGGGAGATACGCAGTATTTT; CDR3: CASSYGSGRGDTQYF
V: TRBV20-1; J: TRBJ2-3; size: -; D: TRBD2; DNA: TGCAGTGAACAGGGACTAGGTCACACAGATACGCAGTATTTT; CDR3: CSEQGLGHTDTQYF
V: TRBV7-2; J: TRBJ2-5; size: few; D: -; DNA: TGTGCCAGCAGCTCTCTGGAGACCCAGTACTTC; CDR3: CASSSLETQYF
V: TRBV5-1; J: TRBJ2-7; size: many; D: -; DNA: TGCGCCAGCAGCTTGGGGGACTCGAGCTCCTACGAGCAGTACTTC; CDR3: CASSLGDSSSYEQYF
V: TRBV5-1; J: TRBJ2-7; size: many; D: -; DNA: TGCGCCAGCCGGACAGACCACTACGAGCAGTACTTC; CDR3: CASRTDHYEQYF
V: TRBV7-2; J: TRBJ2-2; size: -; D: -; DNA: TGTGCCAGCAGCTTACAGGGGCGCCACACCGGGGAGCTGTTTTTT; CDR3: CASSLQGRHTGELFF
V: TRBV10-3; J: TRBJ2-2; size: -; D: TRBD2; DNA: TGTGCCATCAGTGATGGGACTAGCAGAAACACCGGGGAGCTGTTTTTT; CDR3: CAISDGTSRNTGELFF
V: TRBV12-3/TRBV12-4; J: TRBJ2-1; size: -; D: -; DNA: TGTGCCAGTAGGTCCCGTGGGGGTACGTACAATGAGCAGTTCTTC; CDR3: CASRSRGGTYNEQFF
V: TRBV19; J: TRBJ2-1; size: -; D: -; DNA: TGTGCCAGTAGAGACAGAATCCATGAGCAGTTCTTC; CDR3: CASRDRIHEQFF
V: TRBV14; J: TRBJ2-3; size: few; D: TRBD2; DNA: TGTGCCAGCAGCCACTCACTAGCGGTGCGCGTTACGCAGTATTTT; CDR3: CASSHSLAVRVTQYF
V: TRBV12-3/TRBV12-4; J: TRBJ1-1; size: -; D: TRBD1; DNA: TGTGCCACAAGTATGACAGGGGCGAACACTGAAGCTTTCTTT; CDR3: CATSMTGANTEAFF
V: TRBV28; J: TRBJ2-3; size: few; D: TRBD2; DNA: TGTGCCAGCAGTGCGACTAGCGGAAGCACAGATACGCAGTATTTT; CDR3: CASSATSGSTDTQYF
V: TRBV3-1; J: TRBJ2-5; size: -; D: -; DNA: TGTGCCAGCAGCCCAAACCCCGGGGAGAAAGAGACCCAGTACTTC; CDR3: CASSPNPGEKETQYF
V: TRBV7-2; J: TRBJ1-2; size: -; D: -; DNA: TGTGCCAGCAGCTTAGGCCGGGCCCAGGGAGGCTACACCTTC; CDR3: CASSLGRAQGGYTF
V: TRBV9; J: TRBJ2-7; size: few; D: -; DNA: TGTGCCAGCAGCGTAGGGGGCGAGGGCGAGCAGTACTTC; CDR3: CASSVGGEGEQYF
V: TRBV6-6; J: TRBJ2-5; size: few; D: -; DNA: TGTGCCAGCAGTGTCCAACTCGGCCAAGAGACCCAGTACTTC; CDR3: CASSVQLGQETQYF